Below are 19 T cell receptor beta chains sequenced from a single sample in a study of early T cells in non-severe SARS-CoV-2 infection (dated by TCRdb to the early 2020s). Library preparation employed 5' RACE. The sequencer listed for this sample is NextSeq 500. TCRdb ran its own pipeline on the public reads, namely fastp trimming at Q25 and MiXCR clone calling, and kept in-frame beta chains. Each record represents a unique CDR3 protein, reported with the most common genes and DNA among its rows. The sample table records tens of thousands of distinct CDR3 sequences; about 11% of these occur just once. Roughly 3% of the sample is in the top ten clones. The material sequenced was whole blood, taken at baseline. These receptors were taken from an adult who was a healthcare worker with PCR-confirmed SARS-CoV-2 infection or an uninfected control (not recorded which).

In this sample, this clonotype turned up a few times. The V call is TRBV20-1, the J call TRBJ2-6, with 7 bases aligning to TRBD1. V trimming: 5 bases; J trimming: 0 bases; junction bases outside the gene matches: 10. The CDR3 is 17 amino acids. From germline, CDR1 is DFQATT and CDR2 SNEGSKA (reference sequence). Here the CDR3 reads CSALGTDLSSGANVLTF. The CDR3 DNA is TGCAGTGCTCTTGGGACAGACCTTTCCTCTGGGGCCAACGTCCTGACTTTC.

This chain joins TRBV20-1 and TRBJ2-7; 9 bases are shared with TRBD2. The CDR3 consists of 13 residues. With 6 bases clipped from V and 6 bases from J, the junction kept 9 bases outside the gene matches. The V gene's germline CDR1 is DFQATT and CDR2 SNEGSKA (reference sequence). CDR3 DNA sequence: TGCAGTGCCCCGGGACTAGCCGACGCCGAGCAGTACTTC. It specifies CSAPGLADAEQYF.

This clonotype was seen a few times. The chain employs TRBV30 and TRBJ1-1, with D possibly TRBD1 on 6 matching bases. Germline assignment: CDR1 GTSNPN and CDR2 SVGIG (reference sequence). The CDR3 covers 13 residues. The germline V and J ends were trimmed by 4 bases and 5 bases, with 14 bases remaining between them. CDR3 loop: CAWTLGGRTEAFF. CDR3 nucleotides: TGTGCCTGGACCCTCGGGGGCAGGACTGAAGCTTTCTTT.

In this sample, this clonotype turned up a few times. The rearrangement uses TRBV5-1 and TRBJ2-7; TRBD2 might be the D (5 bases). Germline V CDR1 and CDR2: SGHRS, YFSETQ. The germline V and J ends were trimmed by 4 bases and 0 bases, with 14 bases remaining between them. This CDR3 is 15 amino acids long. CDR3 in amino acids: CASSPRGSDSYEQYF. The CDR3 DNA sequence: TGCGCCAGCAGCCCCCGGGGTAGCGACTCCTACGAGCAGTACTTC.

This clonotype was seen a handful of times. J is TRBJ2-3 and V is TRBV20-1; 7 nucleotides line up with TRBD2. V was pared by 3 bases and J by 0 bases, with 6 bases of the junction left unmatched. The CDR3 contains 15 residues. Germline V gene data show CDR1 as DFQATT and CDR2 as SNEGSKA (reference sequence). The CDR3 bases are TGCAGTGCTAGTCAGCCAGCGGGGAGCACAGATACGCAGTATTTT. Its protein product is CSASQPAGSTDTQYF.

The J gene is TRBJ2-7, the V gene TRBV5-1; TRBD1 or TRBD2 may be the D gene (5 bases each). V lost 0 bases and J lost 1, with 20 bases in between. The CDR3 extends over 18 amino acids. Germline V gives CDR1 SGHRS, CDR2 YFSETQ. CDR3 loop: CASSLGQEGLLVSYEQYF. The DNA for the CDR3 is TGCGCCAGCAGCTTGGGGCAAGAGGGGCTCCTGGTTTCCTACGAGCAGTACTTC. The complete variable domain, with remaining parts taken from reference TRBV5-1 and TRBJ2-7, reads KAGVTQTPRYLIKTRGQQVTLSCSPISGHRSVSWYQQTPGQGLQFLFEYFSETQRNKGNFPGRFSGRQFSNSRSEMNVSTLELGDSALYLCASSLGQEGLLVSYEQYFGPGTRLTVT.

CDR3 protein: CASSLEPGQQETQYF. The CDR3 coding sequence is TGTGCCAGCAGCCTAGAGCCGGGACAGCAAGAGACCCAGTACTTC. The rearrangement uses TRBV7-9 and TRBJ2-5, with 7 bases lining up with TRBD1. In germline, CDR1 is SEHNR, CDR2 FQNEAQ (reference sequence). This CDR3 contains 15 residues. Unmatched junction bases numbered 8, after V lost 5 bases and J lost 2 bases.

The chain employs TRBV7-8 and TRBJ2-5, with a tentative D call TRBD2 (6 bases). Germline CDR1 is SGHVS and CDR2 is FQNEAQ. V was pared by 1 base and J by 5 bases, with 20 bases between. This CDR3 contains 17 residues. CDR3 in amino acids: CASSLGRGLTEPETQYF. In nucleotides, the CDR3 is TGTGCCAGCAGCTTAGGGCGGGGTCTAACAGAGCCGGAGACCCAGTACTTC.

Written as DNA, the CDR3 is TGTGCCAGCAGCCTCGGTATTAGTTCTAGCACAGATACGCAGTATTTT. Its translation: CASSLGISSSTDTQYF. V is TRBV11-2 and J is TRBJ2-3, with D uncertain. The V end lost 5 bases, the J end lost 0 bases, and 15 bases lay between the germline ends. The CDR3 is made up of 16 amino acids. In germline, CDR1 is SGHAT, CDR2 FQNNGV.

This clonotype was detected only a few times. CDR3 region: CASSYSISGRDGYTF. CDR3 nucleotides: TGTGCCAGCAGTTACTCGATATCGGGGAGGGACGGCTACACCTTC. The chain employs TRBV6-5 and TRBJ1-2; D is possibly TRBD1 (5 bases). CDR1 is MNHEY and CDR2 is SVGAGI in the germline V gene. The CDR3 consists of 15 residues. V was clipped by 0 bases and J by 8 bases, with 16 bases between them.

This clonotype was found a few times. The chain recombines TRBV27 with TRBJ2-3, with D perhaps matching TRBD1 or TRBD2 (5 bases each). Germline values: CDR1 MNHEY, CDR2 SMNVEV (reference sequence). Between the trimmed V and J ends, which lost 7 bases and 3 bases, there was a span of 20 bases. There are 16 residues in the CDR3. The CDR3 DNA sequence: TGTGCCAGCAAAAACAGCGCGAGGGGCCAGACAGATACGCAGTATTTT. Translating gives CASKNSARGQTDTQYF.

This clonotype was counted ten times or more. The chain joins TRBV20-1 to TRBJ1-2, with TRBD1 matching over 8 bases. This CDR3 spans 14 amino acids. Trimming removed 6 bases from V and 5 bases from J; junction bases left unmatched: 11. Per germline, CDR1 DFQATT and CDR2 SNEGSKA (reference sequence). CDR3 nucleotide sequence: TGCAGTGCGAGCCGGGACAGGTCAAAATATGGCTACACCTTC. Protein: CSASRDRSKYGYTF.

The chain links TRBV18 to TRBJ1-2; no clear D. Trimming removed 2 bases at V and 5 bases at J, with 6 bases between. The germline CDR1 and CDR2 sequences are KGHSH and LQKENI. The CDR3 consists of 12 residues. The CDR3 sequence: CASSPGIYGYTF. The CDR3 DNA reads TGTGCCAGCTCACCAGGGATTTATGGCTACACCTTC.

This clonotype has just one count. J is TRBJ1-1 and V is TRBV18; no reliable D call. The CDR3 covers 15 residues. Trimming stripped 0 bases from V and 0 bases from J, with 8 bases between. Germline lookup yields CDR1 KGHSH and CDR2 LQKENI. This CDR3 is CASSPPGRVNTEAFF. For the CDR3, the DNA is TGTGCCAGCTCACCACCTGGGCGGGTGAACACTGAAGCTTTCTTT. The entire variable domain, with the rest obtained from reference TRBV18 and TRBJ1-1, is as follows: NAGVMQNPRHLVRRRGQEARLRCSPMKGHSHVYWYRQLPEEGLKFMVYLQKENIIDESGMPKERFSAEFPKEGPSILRIQQVVRGDSAAYFCASSPPGRVNTEAFFGQGTRLTVV.

This CDR3 reads CASSSHRGEELFF. In DNA, the CDR3 is TGTGCCAGCAGCTCGCACAGGGGGGAGGAACTGTTTTTT. The J gene is TRBJ1-4, the V gene TRBV9; 8 nucleotides line up with TRBD1. The CDR3 runs to 13 residues. V lost 4 bases to trimming and J lost 12 bases; unmatched junction nucleotides: 8. CDR1 and CDR2 from the germline V gene are SGDLS and YYNGEE.

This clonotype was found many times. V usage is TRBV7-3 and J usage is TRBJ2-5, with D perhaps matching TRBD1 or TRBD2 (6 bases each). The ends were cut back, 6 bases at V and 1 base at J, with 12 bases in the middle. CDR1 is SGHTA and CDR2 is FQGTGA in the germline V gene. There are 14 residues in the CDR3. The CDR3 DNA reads TGTGCCAGCAGGCACGGGGGCCCCCAAGAGACCCAGTACTTC. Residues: CASRHGGPQETQYF.

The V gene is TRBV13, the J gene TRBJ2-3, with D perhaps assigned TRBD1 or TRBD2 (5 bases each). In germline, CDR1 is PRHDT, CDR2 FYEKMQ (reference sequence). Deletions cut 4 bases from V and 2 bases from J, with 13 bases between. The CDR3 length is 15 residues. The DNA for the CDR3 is TGTGCCAGCAGCTACTCCGGGGCCAACACAGATACGCAGTATTTT. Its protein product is CASSYSGANTDTQYF.

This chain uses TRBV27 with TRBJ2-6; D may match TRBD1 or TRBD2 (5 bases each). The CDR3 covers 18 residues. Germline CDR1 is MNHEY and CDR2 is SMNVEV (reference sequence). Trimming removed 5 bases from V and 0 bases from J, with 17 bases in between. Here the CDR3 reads CASSVGHGVPSGANVLTF. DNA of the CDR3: TGTGCCAGCAGTGTCGGACACGGGGTCCCCTCTGGGGCCAACGTCCTGACTTTC. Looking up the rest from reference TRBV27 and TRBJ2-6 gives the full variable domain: EAQVTQNPRYLITVTGKKLTVTCSQNMNHEYMSWYRQDPGLGLRQIYYSMNVEVTDKGDVPEGYKVSRKEKRNFPLILESPSPNQTSLYFCASSVGHGVPSGANVLTFGAGSRLTVL.

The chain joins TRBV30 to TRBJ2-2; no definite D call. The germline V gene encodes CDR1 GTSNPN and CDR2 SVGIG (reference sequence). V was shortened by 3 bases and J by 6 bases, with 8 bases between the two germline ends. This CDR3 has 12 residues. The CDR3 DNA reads TGTGCCTGGAGGCCACTGGCCGGGGAGCTGTTTTTT. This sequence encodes CAWRPLAGELFF.